This TCR beta chain was captured by sequencing in a study of monozygotic twins with inflammatory bowel disease. For both chains, the TCRalpha and TCRbeta cDNA went through two nested PCRs of around 15 and 9 cycles. From the 5' RACE reads, TCRdb lists one entry per CDR3 protein and no DNA. Its table lists approximately 400,000 distinct CDR3 sequences. Collection yielded 2.5 to 3 ml of blood per donor. Germline CDR1 LGHDT, CDR2 YNNKEL (reference sequence). The CDR3 consists of 12 residues. General observations from the study: IBD patients share fewer clonotypes with other people than healthy twins do, especially with disease activity.

Remarks on this clonotype: Its antigen is not known.

The TCR was taken from a human donor with ulcerative colitis or Crohn's disease, or a healthy co-twin of an affected twin (not recorded which). The sample consisted of blood. The chain combines TRBV3-1 with TRBJ1-1. The CDR3 protein is CASSQGSTKAFF.